The 14 T cell receptor beta chains reported below all come from one sample, sequenced in a study of CD8 T cells in Susac syndrome. RNA amounts of about 0.5 to 1 ug underwent reverse transcription with random hexamers. TCRdb processed the immunoSEQ multiplex PCR reads anew with MiXCR; each CDR3 protein has one entry. The table records about 300,000 distinct CDR3 sequences, about 91% of them present only once. Sequencing input: CD4+ T cells from PBMCs. The receptor set was obtained from a human donor with multiple sclerosis.

This clonotype came up once. The rearrangement joins TRBV20-1 to TRBJ2-1; 9 bases map to TRBD2. Germline V lookup: CDR1 DFQATT, CDR2 SNEGSKA (reference sequence). The CDR3 covers 16 residues. With 5 bases clipped from V and 6 bases from J, the junction kept 14 bases outside the gene matches. CDR3 DNA: TGCAGTGCTGGAGGCAAGCGGGGGGCCGCTTCCAATGAGCAGTTCTTC. It yields the protein CSAGGKRGAASNEQFF.

J is TRBJ1-1 and V is TRBV29-1; D might be TRBD1 (5 bases). This CDR3 region has 14 residues. Germline V gene sequence: CDR1 SQVTM, CDR2 ANQGSEA. V lost 1 base and J lost 2, with 11 bases in between. The CDR3 is CSVEGGTGNTEAFF. CDR3 in DNA: TGCAGCGTTGAAGGTGGGACGGGCAACACTGAAGCTTTCTTT.

The chain joins TRBV12-3 or TRBV12-4 to TRBJ1-5; 7 nucleotides agree with TRBD1. The ends lost 5 bases at V and 3 bases at J; junction bases unmatched: 7. CDR3 length equals 15 residues. Written as DNA, the CDR3 is TGTGCCAGCAGTCCCCTAGGGACAGTCAATCAGCCCCAGCATTTT. This sequence encodes CASSPLGTVNQPQHF.

The chain carries TRBV12-3 or TRBV12-4 and TRBJ2-6; tentatively, D is TRBD2 (6 bases). This CDR3 is 17 amino acids long. Trimming took off 1 base at V and 1 base at J, with 11 bases between the two ends. The CDR3 sequence: CASSLGRLVSGANVLTF. DNA of the CDR3: TGTGCCAGCAGTTTAGGGAGACTAGTATCTGGGGCCAACGTCCTGACTTTC.

This clonotype has only one observation. The rearrangement links TRBV25-1 to TRBJ1-2; 9 bases align to TRBD1. The CDR3 length is 14 residues. With V trimmed by 6 bases and J by 4 bases, 6 bases remained unmatched. Germline-derived CDR1 and CDR2 are MGHDK and SYGVNS. This CDR3 reads CASRGTGFGYGYTF. The CDR3, as DNA: TGTGCCAGCAGAGGGACAGGGTTCGGCTATGGCTACACCTTC.

The chain links TRBV20-1 to TRBJ1-3; no firm D call. CDR1 is DFQATT and CDR2 is SNEGSKA in the germline V gene (reference sequence). The CDR3 runs 12 residues. Trimming left V 3 bases short and J 0 bases short, with 3 bases between. The CDR3 bases are TGCAGTGCTAGGTACTCTGGAAACACCATATATTTT. Its translation is CSARYSGNTIYF.

This rearrangement joins TRBV20-1 to TRBJ2-1; no definite D call. Trimming stripped 3 bases from V and 0 bases from J, with 15 bases between. The CDR3 is 16 amino acids. Germline V gene sequence: CDR1 DFQATT, CDR2 SNEGSKA (reference sequence). The CDR3 here is CSASPERSGSYNEQFF. Written as DNA, the CDR3 is TGCAGTGCTAGTCCCGAAAGGAGTGGCTCCTACAATGAGCAGTTCTTC.

The sample holds one count of this clonotype. The V gene is TRBV3-1, the J gene TRBJ2-1, with 12 bases aligning to TRBD2. V was pared by 3 bases and J by 6 bases, with 6 bases of the junction left unmatched. The CDR3 consists of 16 residues. CDR1 and CDR2 (germline): LGHDT, YNNKEL (reference sequence). CDR3 nucleotide sequence: TGTGCCAGCAGCCAGGGACTAGCGGGTCGTGGCAATGAGCAGTTCTTC. Translating it yields CASSQGLAGRGNEQFF.

V is TRBV6-5 and J is TRBJ1-1; 7 bases line up with TRBD1. Germline CDR1 and CDR2: MNHEY and SVGAGI. The ends lost 5 bases at V and 6 bases at J; junction bases unmatched: 9. The CDR3 loop spans 14 amino acids. The CDR3 loop is CASSPRGTLAEAFF. CDR3 in DNA: TGTGCCAGCAGTCCCAGGGGGACATTAGCTGAAGCTTTCTTT.

This clonotype showed up just a few times. The chain couples TRBV18 to TRBJ2-2; D unresolved. The CDR3 has 13 residues. Germline lookup yields CDR1 KGHSH and CDR2 LQKENI. Between the trimmed V and J ends, which lost 2 bases and 5 bases, there was a span of 6 bases. This CDR3 is CASSPRQTGELFF. The DNA for the CDR3 is TGTGCCAGCTCACCAAGGCAAACCGGGGAGCTGTTTTTT.

The chain carries TRBV23-1 and TRBJ1-1; a possible D gene is TRBD1 (5 bases). TRBV23-1 carries the ORF label, with uncertain function. V shed 0 bases and J shed 7 bases, with 9 bases lying between them. The CDR3 has 13 residues. The CDR3 here is CASSQSITGEAFF. As DNA, the CDR3 is TGCGCCAGCAGTCAATCTATAACAGGTGAAGCTTTCTTT.

This chain uses TRBV6-1 with TRBJ1-5, with 7 bases aligning to TRBD1. The CDR3 is made up of 15 amino acids. Germline V CDR1 and CDR2: MNHNS, SASEGT. The J segment lost 0 bases and the V segment lost 5 bases, leaving 4 bases of the junction unmatched. CDR3: CASSRDSYSNQPQHF. The CDR3 bases are TGTGCCAGCAGTCGGGACAGCTATAGCAATCAGCCCCAGCATTTT.

This clonotype has only a few counts. The chain links TRBV7-2 to TRBJ2-1, with a weak D call TRBD2 (5 bases). Deletions cut 1 base from V and 4 bases from J, with 5 bases between. Germline V gives CDR1 SGHTA, CDR2 FQGNSA. The CDR3 is 13 residues long. CDR3 sequence (DNA): TGTGCCAGCAGCTTAGAGCGGTACAATGAGCAGTTCTTC. This encodes CASSLERYNEQFF.

This sequence joins TRBV12-3 or TRBV12-4 and TRBJ2-7; D ambiguous. Trimming removed 3 bases from V and 7 bases from J, with 13 bases in between. The CDR3 is 13 residues long. The CDR3 bases are TGTGCCAGCAGTTTGGAGTCAGGTGTGGAGCAGTACTTC. Translation: CASSLESGVEQYF.